Listed here is a single T cell receptor beta chain. The data derive from a study of control samples from healthy donors and cancer patients. Clones were sequenced by immunoSEQ multiplex PCR, and TCRdb holds only the in-frame ones, with some missing. The sample contains over 150,000 clones, 85% to 95% of which appear only once. This CDR3 is built from 14 residues. V lost 1 base to trimming and J lost 8 bases, with 13 bases between them. CDR1 is KGHDR and CDR2 is SFDVKD in the germline V gene. The sample comprised blood. The source is a man aged 35 to 55 in good health. The chain employs TRBV24-1 and TRBJ1-2, with D perhaps TRBD1 (6 bases). The chain's CDR3 is CATSDFRTEVGYTF. The CDR3 coding sequence is TGTGCCACCAGTGATTTCAGGACAGAGGTCGGCTACACCTTC.